This T cell receptor (beta chain) appears in the sequencing data of a study of T cell repertoires in cytomegalovirus infection. TCRdb processed the reads anew with MiXCR; each CDR3 protein has one entry. The sample carries around 230,000 distinct CDR3 sequences, 35% to 45% recorded once. Concerning this clonotype: Its antigen is currently unknown.

Here the sequenced sample was CD8+ T cells from cultured PBMCs, taken from culture after CMV antigen stimulation. The receptor's source is a human donor in good health (CMV status not recorded). Some clones in this sample may be carry-over from other donors' samples.

The CDR3 DNA sequence: TGTGCCAGCAGTCTCGGACAGGGGGGCCTCGACTGGGAGACCCAGTACTTC. Amino acid sequence: CASSLGQGGLDWETQYF. The V gene is TRBV6-8, the J gene TRBJ2-5; 10 bases are shared with TRBD1. The CDR3 consists of 17 residues. Trimming removed 5 bases from V and 5 bases from J; junction bases left unmatched: 14. Per germline, CDR1 MNHGY and CDR2 SAAAGT.